This TCR beta chain was recorded in a study of T cells in Graves' hyperthyroidism and ophthalmopathy. About the study: Peripheral blood collection took place at initial diagnosis, before any treatment.

The authors took PBMCs from 10 ml fresh peripheral blood. This clonotype has at least ten counts. Its antigen is unknown. General study results and limits: Model-based prediction identified ophthalmopathy a median around 6.7 months prior to its onset.

Researchers took RNA transcripts and amplified the TCR beta CDR3 regions from them. The TCR CDR3 was amplified in a first-round RT-PCR using the HTBI primer set. Each CDR3 protein is one row after TCRdb ran MiXCR on the multiplex PCR reads. The sample lists some 360,000 distinct CDR3 sequences; less than 20% were seen once. This receptor was obtained from a middle-aged woman with Graves' ophthalmopathy. Sequenced input: blood.

The CDR3, as DNA: TGTGCCAGCAGTGACAAGGACAGGGGCTATGGCTACACCTTC. This sequence encodes CASSDKDRGYGYTF. The J gene is TRBJ1-2, the V gene TRBV2; 9 nucleotides line up with TRBD1. This CDR3 comprises 14 residues. The V gene's germline CDR1 is SNHLY and CDR2 FYNNEI. V lost 3 bases to trimming and J lost 4 bases; unmatched junction nucleotides: 3.